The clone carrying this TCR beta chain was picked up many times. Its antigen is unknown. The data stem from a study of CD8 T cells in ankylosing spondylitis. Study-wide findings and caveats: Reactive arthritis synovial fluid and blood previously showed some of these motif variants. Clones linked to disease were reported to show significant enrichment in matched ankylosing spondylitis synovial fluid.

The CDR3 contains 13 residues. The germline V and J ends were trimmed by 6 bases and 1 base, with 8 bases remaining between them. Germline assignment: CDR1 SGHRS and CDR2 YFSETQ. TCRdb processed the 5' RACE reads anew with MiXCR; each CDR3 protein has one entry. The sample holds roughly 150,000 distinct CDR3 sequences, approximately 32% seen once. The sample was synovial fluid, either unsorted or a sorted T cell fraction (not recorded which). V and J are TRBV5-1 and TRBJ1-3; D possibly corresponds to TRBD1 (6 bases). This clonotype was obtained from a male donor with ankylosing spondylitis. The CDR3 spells CASTQGSGNTIYF. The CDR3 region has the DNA TGCGCCAGCACCCAGGGGTCTGGAAACACCATATATTTT.